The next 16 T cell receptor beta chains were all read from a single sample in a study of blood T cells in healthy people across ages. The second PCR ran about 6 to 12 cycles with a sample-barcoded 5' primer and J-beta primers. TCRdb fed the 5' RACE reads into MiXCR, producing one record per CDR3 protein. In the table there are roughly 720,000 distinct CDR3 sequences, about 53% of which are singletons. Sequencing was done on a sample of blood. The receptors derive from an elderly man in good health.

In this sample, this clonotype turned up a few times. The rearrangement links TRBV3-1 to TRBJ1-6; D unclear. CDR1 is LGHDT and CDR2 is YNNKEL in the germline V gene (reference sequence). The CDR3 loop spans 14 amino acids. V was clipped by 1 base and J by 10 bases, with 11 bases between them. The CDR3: CASSQGPGVSPLHF. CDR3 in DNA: TGTGCCAGCAGCCAAGGACCCGGTGTCTCACCCCTCCACTTT.

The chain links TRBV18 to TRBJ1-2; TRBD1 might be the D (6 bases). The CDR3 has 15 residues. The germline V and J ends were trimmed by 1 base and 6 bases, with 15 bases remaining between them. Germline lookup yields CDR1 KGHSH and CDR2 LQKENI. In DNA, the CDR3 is TGTGCCAGCTCACCACTGGACAGCCCGTCGGATGGCTACACCTTC. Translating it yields CASSPLDSPSDGYTF.

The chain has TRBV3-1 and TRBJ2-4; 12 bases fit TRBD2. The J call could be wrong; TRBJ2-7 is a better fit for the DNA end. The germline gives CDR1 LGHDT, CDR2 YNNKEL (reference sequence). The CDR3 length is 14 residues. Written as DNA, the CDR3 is TGTGCCAGCAGCCCAGGACTAGCGGGGCTCGAGCAGTACTTC. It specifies CASSPGLAGLEQYF.

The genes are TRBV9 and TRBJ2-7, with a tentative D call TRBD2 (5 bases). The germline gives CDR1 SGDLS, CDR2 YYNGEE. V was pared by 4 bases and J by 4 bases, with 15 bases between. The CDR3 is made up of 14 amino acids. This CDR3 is CASSPRTELYEQYF. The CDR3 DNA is TGTGCCAGCAGCCCTCGGACTGAACTTTACGAGCAGTACTTC.

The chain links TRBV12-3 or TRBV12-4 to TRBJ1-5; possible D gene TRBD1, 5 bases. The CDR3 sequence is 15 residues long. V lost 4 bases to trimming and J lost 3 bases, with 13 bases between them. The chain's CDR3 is CASSSGISYNQPQHF. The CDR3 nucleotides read TGTGCCAGCAGTTCAGGGATCTCCTACAATCAGCCCCAGCATTTT.

For the CDR3, the DNA is TGTGCCAGCAGGCGGGACAGTTCACCCCTCCACTTT. This encodes CASRRDSSPLHF. The chain recombines TRBV12-3 or TRBV12-4 with TRBJ1-6; TRBD1 agrees at 7 bases. The CDR3 sequence is 12 residues long. The trim removed 6 bases at V and 9 bases at J, leaving 2 bases unmatched.

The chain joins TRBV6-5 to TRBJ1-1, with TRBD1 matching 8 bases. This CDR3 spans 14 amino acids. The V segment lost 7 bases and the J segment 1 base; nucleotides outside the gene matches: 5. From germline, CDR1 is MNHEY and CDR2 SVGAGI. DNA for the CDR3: TGTGCCAGCACCTTCGGGACAGGGAACACTGAAGCTTTCTTT. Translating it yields CASTFGTGNTEAFF.

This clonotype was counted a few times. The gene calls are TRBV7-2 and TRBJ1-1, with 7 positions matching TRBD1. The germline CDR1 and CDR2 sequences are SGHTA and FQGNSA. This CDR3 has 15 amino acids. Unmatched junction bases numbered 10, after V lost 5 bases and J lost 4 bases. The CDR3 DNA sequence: TGTGCCAGCAGCCGACTTCAGGGGGGCGGCACTGAAGCTTTCTTT. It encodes CASSRLQGGGTEAFF. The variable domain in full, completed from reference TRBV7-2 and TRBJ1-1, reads GAGVSQSPSNKVTEKGKDVELRCDPISGHTALYWYRQSLGQGLEFLIYFQGNSAPDKSGLPSDRFSAERTGGSVSTLTIQRTQQEDSAVYLCASSRLQGGGTEAFFGQGTRLTVV.

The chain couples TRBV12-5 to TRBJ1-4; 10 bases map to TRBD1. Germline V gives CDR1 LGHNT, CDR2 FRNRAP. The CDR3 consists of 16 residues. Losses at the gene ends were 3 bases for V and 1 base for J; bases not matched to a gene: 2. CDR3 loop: CASGFGQGGTNEKLFF. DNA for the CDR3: TGTGCTAGTGGTTTCGGACAGGGGGGAACTAATGAAAAACTGTTTTTT. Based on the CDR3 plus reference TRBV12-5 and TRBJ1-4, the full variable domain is DARVTQTPRHKVTEMGQEVTMRCQPILGHNTVFWYRQTMMQGLELLAYFRNRAPLDDSGMPKDRFSAEMPDATLATLKIQPSEPRDSAVYFCASGFGQGGTNEKLFFGSGTQLSVL.

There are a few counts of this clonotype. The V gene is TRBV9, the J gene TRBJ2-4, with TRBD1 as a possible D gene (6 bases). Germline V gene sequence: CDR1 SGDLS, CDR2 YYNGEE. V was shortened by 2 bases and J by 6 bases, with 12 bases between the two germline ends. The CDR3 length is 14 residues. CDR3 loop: CASSVDRLGNIQYF. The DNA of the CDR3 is TGTGCCAGCAGCGTTGACAGGTTAGGAAACATTCAGTACTTC.

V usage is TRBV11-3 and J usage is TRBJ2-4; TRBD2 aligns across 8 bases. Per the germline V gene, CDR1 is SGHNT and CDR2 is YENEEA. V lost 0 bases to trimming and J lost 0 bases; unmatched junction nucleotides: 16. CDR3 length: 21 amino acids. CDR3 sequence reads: CASSLDPFQRESELAKNIQYF. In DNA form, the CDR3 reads TGTGCCAGCAGCTTAGATCCATTCCAGCGGGAGAGTGAACTAGCCAAAAACATTCAGTACTTC.

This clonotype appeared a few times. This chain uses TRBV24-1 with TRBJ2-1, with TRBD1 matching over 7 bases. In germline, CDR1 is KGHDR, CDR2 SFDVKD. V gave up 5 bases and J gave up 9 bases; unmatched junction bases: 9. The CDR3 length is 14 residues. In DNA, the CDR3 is TGTGCCACCAGTGGGGGACAGCGCCTCGGTGAGCAGTTCTTC. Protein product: CATSGGQRLGEQFF.

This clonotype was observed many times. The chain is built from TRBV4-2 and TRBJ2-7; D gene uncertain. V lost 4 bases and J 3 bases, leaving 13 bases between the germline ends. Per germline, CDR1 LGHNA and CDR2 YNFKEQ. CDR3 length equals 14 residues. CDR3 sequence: CASSPMDGNYEQYF. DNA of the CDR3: TGTGCCAGCAGCCCAATGGACGGTAACTACGAGCAGTACTTC.

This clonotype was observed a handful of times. This CDR3 is CASSLGGSGSSPLHF. As DNA, the CDR3 is TGTGCCAGCAGCTTAGGGGGGTCAGGATCCTCACCCCTCCACTTT. This rearrangement joins TRBV7-2 to TRBJ1-6; a weak D match, TRBD1 (5 bases). V was pared by 1 base and J by 10 bases, with 14 bases between. Germline-derived CDR1 and CDR2 are SGHTA and FQGNSA. This CDR3 comprises 15 residues.

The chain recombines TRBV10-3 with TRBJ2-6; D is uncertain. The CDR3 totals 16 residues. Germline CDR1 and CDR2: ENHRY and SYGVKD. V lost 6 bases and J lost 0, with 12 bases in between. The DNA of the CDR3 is TGTGCCATCAGCCCCGGACGGTTCTCTGGGGCCAACGTCCTGACTTTC. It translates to CAISPGRFSGANVLTF.

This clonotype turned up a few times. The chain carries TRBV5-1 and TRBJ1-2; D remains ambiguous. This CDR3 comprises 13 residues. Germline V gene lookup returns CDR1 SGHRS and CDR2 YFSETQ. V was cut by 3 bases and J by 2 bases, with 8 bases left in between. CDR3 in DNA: TGCGCCAGCAGCTCCGAGGTAAACTATGGCTACACCTTC. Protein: CASSSEVNYGYTF. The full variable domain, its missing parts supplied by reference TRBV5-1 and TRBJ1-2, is KAGVTQTPRYLIKTRGQQVTLSCSPISGHRSVSWYQQTPGQGLQFLFEYFSETQRNKGNFPGRFSGRQFSNSRSEMNVSTLELGDSALYLCASSSEVNYGYTFGSGTRLTVV.